This T cell receptor beta chain emerged from a study of OX40 agonist ivuxolimab in advanced cancers. Study as a whole: One patient with hepatocellular carcinoma and two with cutaneous melanoma, three in all, had partial responses.

Trimming cost V 6 bases and J 3 bases; bases outside gene matches: 6. CDR3 length: 14 residues. Germline V gives CDR1 MNHNS, CDR2 SASEGT. Here immunoSEQ multiplex PCR was the method, and the copy in TCRdb shows in-frame clones only, minus some. Altogether approximately 65,000 clones are present, around 90% being singletons, with the ten largest covering approximately 1.1%. Here the sequenced sample was CD4+ or CD8+ T cells sorted from blood, taken in a trial of the OX40 agonist ivuxolimab. The TCR comes from an adult with an advanced solid tumor such as melanoma, head and neck, liver or kidney cancer. This sequence joins TRBV6-1 and TRBJ1-2; 8 nucleotides line up with TRBD1. The CDR3 DNA reads TGTGCCAGCAGGCCGATACAGGGGGACTATGGCTACACCTTC. This encodes CASRPIQGDYGYTF.